The rows below give T cell receptor beta chains drawn from one sample of a study of blood T cells in healthy people across ages. TCRdb independently ran MiXCR on the 5' RACE reads; one entry per CDR3 protein. The sample includes more than 650,000 distinct CDR3 sequences, around half of them seen just once. The sample was blood. The origin of the receptors is a man older than 75 in good health. CDR3s include the opening cysteine and the closing phenylalanine or tryptophan. The D gene is left open where the match is weak. Size is omitted from some rows. Given values are once, few, many or a class for expanded clones.

j_gene	abundance	v_gene	d_gene	CDR3nt	CDR3aa
TRBJ2-6	.	TRBV27	.	TGTGCCAGCAGTTCGGGGACTGGGATAGGGTCCGGGGCCAACGTCCTGACTTTC	CASSSGTGIGSGANVLTF
TRBJ2-7	few	TRBV29-1	.	TGCAGCGTGGTTGTCAGGGCGAGCCCCTACGAGCAGTACTTC	CSVVVRASPYEQYF
TRBJ2-1	.	TRBV12-3/TRBV12-4	.	TGTGCCAGCACTCTTGGGACATTAGGCATTTACGAGCAGTTCTTC	CASTLGTLGIYEQFF
TRBJ1-4	few	TRBV10-3	.	TGTGCCATCGGCAGAATACATAATGAAAAACTGTTTTTT	CAIGRIHNEKLFF
TRBJ2-1	.	TRBV5-5	.	TGTGCCAGCAGCTTGTTTTGGCAGCAGGAGCAGTTCTTC	CASSLFWQQEQFF
TRBJ2-7	.	TRBV5-6	.	TGTGCCAGCAGCTCCCTGACCGTAATCTACGAGCAGTACTTC	CASSSLTVIYEQYF
TRBJ1-2	.	TRBV28	TRBD1	TGTGCCTCCAAGGGACAGGGGGCGCCTGGCTATGGCTACACCTTC	CASKGQGAPGYGYTF
TRBJ2-1	.	TRBV24-1	TRBD1	TGTGCCACCAGTGATCCGGGACAGCTCTACAATGAGCAGTTCTTC	CATSDPGQLYNEQFF
TRBJ2-3	few	TRBV20-1	.	TGCAGTGCTAGGACCACAGATACGCAGTATTTT	CSARTTDTQYF
TRBJ2-4	.	TRBV6-2/TRBV6-3	TRBD1	TGTGCCAGCAGTTACTCGTTAGGGGGCTCGGGTTTTGGAGAGACTCAGTACTTC	CASSYSLGGSGFGETQYF